Sequencing of this T cell receptor (beta chain) was carried out in a study of blood T cell repertoires in COVID-19. Study summary: Material from acute and convalescent COVID-19 was sourced from the United States, Italy and Spain. Sample material is recorded as cDNA or gDNA derived from T cells, B-cell-depleted T cells, or PBMCs.

How the authors handled the data: The authors estimated nucleated cell counts from reference gene primer amplification. Only in-frame clones appear in the TCRdb table, and some are missing; sequencing was by immunoSEQ multiplex PCR. V, J and clone size reflect that table, while D and trimming were determined from the DNA. The data hold around 110,000 clones, with roughly 81% observed a single time. Germline V gene sequence: CDR1 LGHDT, CDR2 YNNKEL (reference sequence). CDR3 size: 15 residues. V lost 0 bases to trimming and J lost 1 base, with 10 bases between them. The chain is built from TRBV3-1 (or the pseudogene TRBV3-2) and TRBJ2-7, with no clear D. This TCR was recovered from a man in his forties with acute or convalescent COVID-19. The sequencing input was peripheral blood. CDR3 coding DNA: TGTGCCAGCAGCCAAGAATCAGAAGCGTCCTACGAGCAGTACTTC. Its translation: CASSQESEASYEQYF.